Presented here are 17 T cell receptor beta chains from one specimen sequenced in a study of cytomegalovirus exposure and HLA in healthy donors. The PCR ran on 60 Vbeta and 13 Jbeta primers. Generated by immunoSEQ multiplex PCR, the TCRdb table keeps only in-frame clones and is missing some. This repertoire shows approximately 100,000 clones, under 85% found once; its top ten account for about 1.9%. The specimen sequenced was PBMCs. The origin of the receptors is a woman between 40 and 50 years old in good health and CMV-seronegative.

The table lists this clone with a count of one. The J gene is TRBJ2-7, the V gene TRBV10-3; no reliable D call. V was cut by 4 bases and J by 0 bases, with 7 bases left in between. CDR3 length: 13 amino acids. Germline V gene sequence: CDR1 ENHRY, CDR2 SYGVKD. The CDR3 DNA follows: TGTGCCATCAGTGCTGTAGACTCCTACGAGCAGTACTTC. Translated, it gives CAISAVDSYEQYF.

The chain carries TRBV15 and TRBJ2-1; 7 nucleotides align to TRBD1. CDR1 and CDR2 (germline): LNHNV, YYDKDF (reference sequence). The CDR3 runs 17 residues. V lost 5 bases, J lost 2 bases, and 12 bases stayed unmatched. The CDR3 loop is CATSRRTGPNTYNEQFF. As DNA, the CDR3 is TGTGCCACCAGCCGGAGGACAGGCCCAAATACCTACAATGAGCAGTTCTTC.

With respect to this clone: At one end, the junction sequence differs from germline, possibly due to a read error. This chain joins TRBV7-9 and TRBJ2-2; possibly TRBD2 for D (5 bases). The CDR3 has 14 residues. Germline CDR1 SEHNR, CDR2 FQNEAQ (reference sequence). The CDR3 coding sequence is TGTTCCAGCAGTCCGGCGGGGAACACCGGGGAGCTGTTTTTT. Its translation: CSSSPAGNTGELFF.

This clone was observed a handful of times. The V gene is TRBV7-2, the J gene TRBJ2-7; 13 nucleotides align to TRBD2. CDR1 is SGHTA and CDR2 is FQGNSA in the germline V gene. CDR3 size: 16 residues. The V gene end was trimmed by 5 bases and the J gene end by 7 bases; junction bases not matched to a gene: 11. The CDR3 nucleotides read TGTGCCAGCAGCCCCGGACTAGCGGGAGTGGTGAAAGAGCAGTACTTC. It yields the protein CASSPGLAGVVKEQYF.

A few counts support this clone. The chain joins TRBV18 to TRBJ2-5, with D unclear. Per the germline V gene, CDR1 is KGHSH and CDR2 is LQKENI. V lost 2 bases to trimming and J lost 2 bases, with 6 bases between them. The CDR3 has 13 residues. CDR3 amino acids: CASSPNLQETQYF. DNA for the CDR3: TGTGCCAGCTCACCAAACCTACAAGAGACCCAGTACTTC.

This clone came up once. CDR3 in amino acids: CASSVGMEGQGMYEQYF. The CDR3 DNA reads TGTGCCAGCAGCGTAGGGATGGAGGGACAGGGAATGTACGAGCAGTACTTC. This sequence joins TRBV9 and TRBJ2-5; 9 bases are shared with TRBD1. TRBJ2-7 explains the end of the DNA better; the J call may be wrong. Germline CDR1 reads SGDLS; CDR2 reads YYNGEE. CDR3 length equals 17 residues.

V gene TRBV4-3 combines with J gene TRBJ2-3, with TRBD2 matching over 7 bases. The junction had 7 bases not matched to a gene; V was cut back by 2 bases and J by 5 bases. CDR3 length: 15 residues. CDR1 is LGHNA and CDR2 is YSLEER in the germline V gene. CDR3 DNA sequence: TGCGCCAGCAGCCAATTGGCGGGGGAGGGAGATACGCAGTATTTT. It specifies CASSQLAGEGDTQYF.

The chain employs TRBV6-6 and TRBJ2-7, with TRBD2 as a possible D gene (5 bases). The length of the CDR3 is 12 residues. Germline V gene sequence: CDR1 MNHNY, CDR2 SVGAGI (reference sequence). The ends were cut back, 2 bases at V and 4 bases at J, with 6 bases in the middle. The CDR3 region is CASSYEGYEQYF. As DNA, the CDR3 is TGTGCCAGCAGTTACGAGGGATACGAGCAGTACTTC.

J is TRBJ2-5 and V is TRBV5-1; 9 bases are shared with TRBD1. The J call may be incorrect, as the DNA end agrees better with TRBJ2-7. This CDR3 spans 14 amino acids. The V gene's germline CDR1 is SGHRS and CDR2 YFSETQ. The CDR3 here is CASSGTGNPYEQYF. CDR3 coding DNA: TGCGCCAGCAGCGGGACAGGGAACCCCTACGAGCAGTACTTC.

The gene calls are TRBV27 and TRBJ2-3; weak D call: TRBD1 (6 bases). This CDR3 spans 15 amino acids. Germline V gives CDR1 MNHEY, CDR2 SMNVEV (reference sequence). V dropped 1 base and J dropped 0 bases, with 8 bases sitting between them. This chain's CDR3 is CASSLYRVSTDTQYF. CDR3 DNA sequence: TGTGCCAGCAGTTTATACAGGGTGAGCACAGATACGCAGTATTTT.

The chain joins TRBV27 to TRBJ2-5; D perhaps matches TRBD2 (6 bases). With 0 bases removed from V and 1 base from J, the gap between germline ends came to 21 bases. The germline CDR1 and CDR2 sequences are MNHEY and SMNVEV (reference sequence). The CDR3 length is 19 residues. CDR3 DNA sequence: TGTGCCAGCAGTTTATCGAGTTTGGCGAAGCGGGTTTTCCAAGAGACCCAGTACTTC. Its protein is CASSLSSLAKRVFQETQYF.

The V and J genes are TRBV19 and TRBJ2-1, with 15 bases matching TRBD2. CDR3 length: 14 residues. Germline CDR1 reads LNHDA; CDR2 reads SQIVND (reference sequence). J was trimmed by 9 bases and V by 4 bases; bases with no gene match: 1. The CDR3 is CASSRTSGGAEQFF. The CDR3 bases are TGTGCCAGTAGTAGGACTAGCGGGGGGGCTGAGCAGTTCTTC.

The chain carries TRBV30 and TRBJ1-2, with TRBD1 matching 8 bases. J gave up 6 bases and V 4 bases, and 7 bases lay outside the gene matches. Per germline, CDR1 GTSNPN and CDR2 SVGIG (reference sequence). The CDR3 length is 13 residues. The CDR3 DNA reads TGTGCCTGGAATATGGACAGGGAGGATGGCTACACCTTC. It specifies CAWNMDREDGYTF.

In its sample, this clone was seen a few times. The CDR3 protein is CASSARGHSPLHF. In DNA, the CDR3 is TGTGCCAGCAGTGCCAGGGGCCATTCACCCCTCCACTTT. This chain uses TRBV25-1 with TRBJ1-6, with D tentatively TRBD1 (6 bases). The V end was cut by 4 bases, the J end by 8 bases, with 9 bases between. Germline-derived CDR1 and CDR2 are MGHDK and SYGVNS. The CDR3 length is 13 residues. Drawing the rest from reference TRBV25-1 and TRBJ1-6, the complete variable domain is EADIYQTPRYLVIGTGKKITLECSQTMGHDKMYWYQQDPGMELHLIHYSYGVNSTEKGDLSSESTVSRIRTEHFPLTLESARPSHTSQYLCASSARGHSPLHFGNGTRLTVT.

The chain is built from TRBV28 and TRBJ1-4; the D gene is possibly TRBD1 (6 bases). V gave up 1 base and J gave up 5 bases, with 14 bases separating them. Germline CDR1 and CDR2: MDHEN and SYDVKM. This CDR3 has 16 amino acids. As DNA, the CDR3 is TGTGCCAGCAGTTTATCCGTAGGACAGCTAAATGAAAAACTGTTTTTT. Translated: CASSLSVGQLNEKLFF. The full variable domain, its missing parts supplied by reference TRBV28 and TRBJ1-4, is DVKVTQSSRYLVKRTGEKVFLECVQDMDHENMFWYRQDPGLGLRLIYFSYDVKMKEKGDIPEGYSVSREKKERFSLILESASTNQTSMYLCASSLSVGQLNEKLFFGSGTQLSVL.

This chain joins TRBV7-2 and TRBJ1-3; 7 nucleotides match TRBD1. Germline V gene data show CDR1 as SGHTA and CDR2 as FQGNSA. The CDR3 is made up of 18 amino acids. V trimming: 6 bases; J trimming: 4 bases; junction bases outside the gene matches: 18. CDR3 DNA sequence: TGTGCCAGCAGTTACTCCGGGACAGCGAGCGATTTGGGAAACACCATATATTTT. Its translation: CASSYSGTASDLGNTIYF.

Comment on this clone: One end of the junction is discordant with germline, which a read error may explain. CDR3: CAWSRGQGGETQHF. The CDR3, as DNA: TGTGCCTGGAGTCGGGGACAGGGTGGAGAGACCCAGCACTTC. V usage is TRBV30 and J usage is TRBJ2-5; TRBD1 aligns across 9 bases. This CDR3 has 14 amino acids. Per germline, CDR1 GTSNPN and CDR2 SVGIG (reference sequence).